This T cell receptor beta chain is drawn from a study of T-cell reconstitution after alpha-beta-depleted transplantation in children. As concerns this clonotype: Its antigen is still unknown.

Notes on the study in general: Surviving thymic progenitors and recipient T cells were the source of high TCRbeta diversity at day 60 in some patients. Several hundred expanded graft clones reportedly gave rise to the alpha-beta T cells present about two months after transplant.

This CDR3 is 16 amino acids long. The J segment lost 4 bases and the V segment lost 4 bases, leaving 9 bases of the junction unmatched. The authors prepared the TCRbeta library with unique molecular identifiers. TCRdb passed the PCR reads through MiXCR, listing each CDR3 protein once. The table lists about 440,000 distinct CDR3 sequences, around two fifths of them singletons. The chain employs TRBV12-3 or TRBV12-4 and TRBJ2-5; 10 bases are a match to TRBD1. Sequenced here: PBMCs, sampled before TCRalphabeta/CD19-depleted stem cell transplant. This TCR was sampled from a girl aged 2 to 9 with aplastic anemia, due to receive a stem cell transplant. The CDR3 loop reads CASSSTTGGAGETQYF. CDR3 DNA sequence: TGTGCCAGCAGTTCCACGACAGGGGGCGCAGGAGAGACCCAGTACTTC.